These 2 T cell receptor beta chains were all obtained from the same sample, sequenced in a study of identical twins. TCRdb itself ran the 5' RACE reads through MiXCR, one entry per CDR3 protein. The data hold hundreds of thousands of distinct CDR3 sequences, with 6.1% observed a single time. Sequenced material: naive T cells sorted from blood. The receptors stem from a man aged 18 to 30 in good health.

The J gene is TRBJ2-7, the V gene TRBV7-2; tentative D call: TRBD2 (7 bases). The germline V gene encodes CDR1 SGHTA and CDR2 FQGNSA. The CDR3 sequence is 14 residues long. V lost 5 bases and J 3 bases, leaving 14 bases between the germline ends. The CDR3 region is CASSRTGRVYEQYF. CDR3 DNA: TGTGCCAGCAGCCGTACAGGGAGGGTCTACGAGCAGTACTTC. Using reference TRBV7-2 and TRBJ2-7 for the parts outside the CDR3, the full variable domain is GAGVSQSPSNKVTEKGKDVELRCDPISGHTALYWYRQSLGQGLEFLIYFQGNSAPDKSGLPSDRFSAERTGGSVSTLTIQRTQQEDSAVYLCASSRTGRVYEQYFGPGTRLTVT.

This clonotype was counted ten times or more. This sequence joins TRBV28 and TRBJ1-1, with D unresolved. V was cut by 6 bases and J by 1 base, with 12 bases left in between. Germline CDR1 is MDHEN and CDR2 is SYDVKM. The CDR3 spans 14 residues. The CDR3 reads CASRTPGTNTEAFF. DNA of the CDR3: TGTGCCAGCAGAACCCCCGGTACGAACACTGAAGCTTTCTTT.